This T cell receptor (beta chain) was recovered during a study of human T cells and chemical hapten exposure. Time point reported: patch test 1, 2 weeks after DPC sensitization. Treatment noted: therapeutic diphenylcyclopropenone sensitization with weekly scalp DPC. Authors' analysis steps: Across samples, TCR counts had a median of about 88,000 and ranged from about 23,224 to 700,000. TCRdb re-called the RACE reads through MiXCR, storing one row per CDR3 protein. None of the V and J calls come from the authors' own analysis; TCRdb made them. The profile shows tens of thousands of distinct CDR3 sequences, about 10% of them singletons. This clonotype was seen ten or more times. V was clipped by 5 bases and J by 3 bases, with 10 bases between them. This CDR3 is built from 14 residues. In germline, CDR1 is LNHDA, CDR2 SQIVND (reference sequence).

This clonotype was sampled from a woman between 50 and 59 years old with alopecia areata. Some clones in this sample may be carry-over from other donors' samples. V and J are TRBV19 and TRBJ1-4; D not resolved. This sample comprised whole blood, obtained in connection with sensitization to the hapten diphenylcyclopropenone (DPC). CDR3 DNA sequence: TGTGCCAGTAGTGTGGGATTACCTAATGAAAAACTGTTTTTT. It yields the protein CASSVGLPNEKLFF.